One and the same sample provided the 20 T cell receptor beta chains below, sequenced in a study of beta chain features in type 1 diabetes (dated by TCRdb to the late 2010s). Study-level results and caveats: In all four CD4+ subsets, TCRB CDR3 length was moderately but significantly shorter in type 1 diabetes patients.

The library was produced with the immunoSEQ multiplex PCR assay. The entire amount of isolated RNA was reverse transcribed using the High Capacity cDNA Reverse Transcription Kit, so the sequenced TCRB transcripts were expressed ones. The source is immuneACCESS, and TCRdb retained only in-frame sequences with V and J called. Part of the clones is not carried over; for the studies checked, unresolved V genes explain less than half of this, and the remainder is unexplained. The sample table shows a few hundred thousand clones, and 10% to 15% are seen once. Clones ranked in the top ten supply about 0.01% of the sample. No antigen is known for these receptors. Sequenced: naive CD4+ T cells from blood. In the paper's terms, the cell subset or site label means: true naive CD4+ T cells. These TCRs come from a woman younger than 35 with type 1 diabetes.

This clone was recorded a few times. The chain uses TRBV6-5 and TRBJ2-7; D perhaps matches TRBD1 (7 bases). Germline lookup yields CDR1 MNHEY and CDR2 SVGAGI. This CDR3 comprises 15 residues. Trimming took 2 bases from V and 3 from J, leaving 14 bases between them. The CDR3 DNA is TGTGCCAGCAGTTACAGTAGGCAGGGGGGCTACGAGCAGTACTTC. Its translation: CASSYSRQGGYEQYF.

This clone was found a few times. The chain employs TRBV21-1 and TRBJ2-7; the table gives TRBD1 as D, unverified against the DNA. TRBV21-1 is assigned pseudogene status. The CDR3 is 13 amino acids. CDR3 sequence: CASSRTGRYEQYF. The CDR3 DNA reads as TGTGCCAGCAGTAGGACAGGGCGCTACGAGCAGTACTTC.

This clone was counted only a few times. The chain uses TRBV9 and TRBJ2-1, with D maybe TRBD2 (6 bases). The CDR3 extends over 15 amino acids. The V gene lost 1 base and the J gene lost 7 bases, with 15 bases spanning the gap. From germline, CDR1 is SGDLS and CDR2 YYNGEE. CDR3 nucleotide sequence: TGTGCCAGCAGCGTACGCCCGGCGGAGGGGAATGAGCAGTTCTTC. Residues: CASSVRPAEGNEQFF.

This clone has more than one count but fewer than ten. This rearrangement joins TRBV5-1 to TRBJ2-4, with a tentative D call TRBD1 (7 bases). The CDR3 consists of 19 residues. The V end was cut by 0 bases, the J end by 0 bases, with 19 bases between. Germline V gene lookup returns CDR1 SGHRS and CDR2 YFSETQ. The CDR3 loop is CASSLAETGTRLAKNIQYF. The CDR3 nucleotides are TGCGCCAGCAGCTTGGCGGAGACAGGGACTCGATTAGCCAAAAACATTCAGTACTTC.

This chain joins TRBV5-1 and TRBJ1-4; 7 nucleotides agree with TRBD1. V lost 0 bases and J lost 8; bases outside the gene matches: 4. The CDR3 extends over 14 amino acids. From germline, CDR1 is SGHRS and CDR2 YFSETQ. CDR3 nucleotide sequence: TGCGCCAGCAGCTTGGACAGGGGTAACGAAAAACTGTTTTTT. This sequence encodes CASSLDRGNEKLFF.

The chain combines TRBV7-9 with TRBJ1-1; D gene ambiguous. Per the germline V gene, CDR1 is SEHNR and CDR2 is FQNEAQ (reference sequence). V lost 1 base and J 0 bases, leaving 9 bases between the germline ends. CDR3 size: 15 residues. Here the CDR3 DNA reads TGTGCCAGCAGCTTAGAAGCCATCCTGAACACTGAAGCTTTCTTT. This codes for CASSLEAILNTEAFF.

This clone was detected a few times. The V and J genes are TRBV30 and TRBJ2-7, with TRBD1 as a possible D gene (6 bases). The CDR3 runs to 14 residues. Trimming cost V 2 bases and J 6 bases, with 17 bases left between them. Germline V lookup: CDR1 GTSNPN, CDR2 SVGIG (reference sequence). CDR3 DNA: TGTGCCTGGAGTCGATGGCAGGGGTTCCGCGAGCAGTACTTC. Translation gives CAWSRWQGFREQYF.

The chain joins TRBV28 to TRBJ2-7; D call uncertain. Germline CDR1 and CDR2: MDHEN and SYDVKM. With 5 bases removed from V and 6 bases from J, the gap between germline ends came to 11 bases. This CDR3 is built from 12 residues. Written as DNA, the CDR3 is TGTGCCAGCAGTCCCTCAATCAGCGAGCAGTACTTC. The encoded protein is CASSPSISEQYF.

The chain is built from TRBV7-2 and TRBJ2-7, with 7 bases identical to TRBD1. Germline values: CDR1 SGHTA, CDR2 FQGNSA. The CDR3 is 15 residues long. The V and J ends lost 3 bases and 3 bases, in that order; junction bases with no gene match: 8. The CDR3 coding sequence is TGTGCCAGCAGCTTCGTCCCACAGGGGAACTACGAGCAGTACTTC. Translating gives CASSFVPQGNYEQYF.

This sequence joins TRBV5-1 and TRBJ2-3; 7 nucleotides line up with TRBD1. The junction had 6 bases not matched to a gene; V was cut back by 3 bases and J by 5 bases. Germline loops: CDR1 SGHRS, CDR2 YFSETQ. The CDR3 covers 14 residues. The chain's CDR3 is CASSWTGGGDTQYF. CDR3 bases: TGCGCCAGCAGCTGGACAGGAGGAGGAGATACGCAGTATTTT.

As for this clone: One end of the junction does not line up with germline, which may come from a read error. This chain uses TRBV10-3 with TRBJ2-1; D remains unclear. The CDR3 sequence is 12 residues long. Germline loops: CDR1 ENHRY, CDR2 SYGVKD. CDR3 region: CAISATYSEQFF. CDR3 bases: TGTGCCATCAGTGCGACATACAGTGAGCAGTTCTTC.

In its sample, this clone was seen a few times. The chain carries TRBV29-1 and TRBJ1-2; 7 bases are a match to TRBD1. V lost 3 bases to trimming and J lost 8 bases; unmatched junction nucleotides: 6. The CDR3 has 12 amino acids. The V gene's germline CDR1 is SQVTM and CDR2 ANQGSEA. CDR3 in amino acids: CSVDDRVYGYTF. The CDR3 nucleotides are TGCAGCGTTGATGACAGGGTGTACGGCTACACCTTC.

The chain is built from TRBV5-1 and TRBJ2-1, with 10 bases lining up with TRBD2. After removal of 0 bases from V and 5 bases from J, the junction contained 5 bases not matched to a gene. Germline-derived CDR1 and CDR2 are SGHRS and YFSETQ. The CDR3 length is 16 residues. The CDR3 is CASSLEGLAGDNEQFF. CDR3 bases: TGCGCCAGCAGCTTGGAAGGGCTAGCGGGGGACAATGAGCAGTTCTTC.

There are a few counts of this clone. The chain links TRBV21-1 to TRBJ2-5; TRBD2 is the table's D call and was not checked against the DNA. TRBV21-1 is marked as a pseudogene. The CDR3 has 18 amino acids. CDR3 protein: CASSVPPEVAGGKETQYF. The CDR3 DNA follows: TGTGCCAGCAGCGTCCCCCCTGAGGTAGCGGGGGGAAAAGAGACCCAGTACTTC.

The V gene is TRBV25-1, the J gene TRBJ2-1; D uncertain. V gave up 8 bases and J gave up 4 bases, with 6 bases separating them. The CDR3 runs 11 residues. Germline CDR1 and CDR2: MGHDK and SYGVNS. The CDR3 sequence is CASARYNEQFF. CDR3 nucleotide sequence: TGTGCCAGCGCCCGGTACAATGAGCAGTTCTTC.

On this clone: This same CDR3 is encoded by further DNA sequences in the sample. This rearrangement joins TRBV7-2 to TRBJ2-3; TRBD2 agrees at 9 bases. Germline V gene lookup returns CDR1 SGHTA and CDR2 FQGNSA. With 5 bases clipped from V and 3 bases from J, the junction kept 3 bases outside the gene matches. The length of the CDR3 is 14 residues. Here the CDR3 reads CASSRLAGTDTQYF. DNA for the CDR3: TGTGCCAGCAGCCGCCTAGCGGGAACAGATACGCAGTATTTT.

The rearrangement uses TRBV1 and TRBJ2-7; the D segment call TRBD1 is taken from the table without a DNA check. TRBV1 is marked as a pseudogene. The CDR3 extends over 12 amino acids. The CDR3 sequence: CTSSTNRYEQYF. In DNA, the CDR3 is TGCACCAGCAGCACAAATCGCTACGAGCAGTACTTC.

This clone came up a few times. The chain joins TRBV6-4 to TRBJ2-3; a possible D gene is TRBD1 (6 bases). CDR1 is MRHNA, CDR2 SNTAGT, per germline. CDR3 length equals 15 residues. V lost 6 bases to trimming and J lost 3 bases, with 16 bases between them. The CDR3 is CASRGQPGATDTQYF. CDR3 in DNA: TGTGCCAGCAGAGGACAGCCCGGGGCAACAGATACGCAGTATTTT.

Only a few counts were recorded for this clone. The chain links TRBV9 to TRBJ2-1, with a possible D match to TRBD1 (6 bases). The CDR3 is 14 residues long. Trimming shortened V by 5 bases and J by 7 bases, and 16 bases separated the two germline ends. Per germline, CDR1 SGDLS and CDR2 YYNGEE. Written as DNA, the CDR3 is TGTGCCAGCAGAGGGGGTCGGATTGGGAATGAGCAGTTCTTC. Amino acid sequence: CASRGGRIGNEQFF.

The V and J genes are TRBV5-1 and TRBJ1-1; D gene ambiguous. Germline V gene sequence: CDR1 SGHRS, CDR2 YFSETQ. This CDR3 spans 12 amino acids. Trimming stripped 4 bases from V and 4 bases from J, with 8 bases between. CDR3 amino acids: CASSLTSTEAFF. The DNA for the CDR3 is TGCGCCAGCAGCCTGACAAGCACTGAAGCTTTCTTT.